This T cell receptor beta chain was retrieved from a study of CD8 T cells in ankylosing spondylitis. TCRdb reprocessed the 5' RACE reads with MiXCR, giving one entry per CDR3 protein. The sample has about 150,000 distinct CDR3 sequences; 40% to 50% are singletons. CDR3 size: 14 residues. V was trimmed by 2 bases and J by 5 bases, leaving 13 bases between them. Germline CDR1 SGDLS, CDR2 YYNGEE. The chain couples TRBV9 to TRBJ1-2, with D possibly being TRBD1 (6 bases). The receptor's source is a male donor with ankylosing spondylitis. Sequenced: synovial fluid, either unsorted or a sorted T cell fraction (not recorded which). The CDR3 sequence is CASSVTGTKYGYTF. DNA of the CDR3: TGTGCCAGCAGCGTCACGGGGACAAAATATGGCTACACCTTC.